The sequence of this T cell receptor beta chain was determined in a study of blood T cell repertoires in COVID-19. In the source study's methods: Amplification from reference gene primers served as the basis for estimated nucleated cell counts. The data were produced by immunoSEQ multiplex PCR, yet TCRdb's version contains in-frame clones alone and is incomplete. V, J and clone size were drawn from that table, and D and trimming were deduced from the DNA. This sample carries 200,000 to 300,000 clones, more than 70% of them seen once, and the ten largest clones take 2% to 2.5%. Germline V lookup: CDR1 LGHDT, CDR2 YNNKEL (reference sequence). The CDR3 has 14 amino acids. Trimming left V 4 bases short and J 8 bases short, with 15 bases between. This clone was picked up one time.

The sequenced sample was PBMCs or T cells enriched from blood (not recorded which). The chain links TRBV3-1 (or the pseudogene TRBV3-2) to TRBJ2-1; D is possibly TRBD2 (5 bases). This sequence was found in a woman in her thirties or forties with acute COVID-19. CDR3 bases: TGTGCCAGCAGCCTTCGGGCCTCGCGGGATGAGCAGTTCTTC. Its translation is CASSLRASRDEQFF.